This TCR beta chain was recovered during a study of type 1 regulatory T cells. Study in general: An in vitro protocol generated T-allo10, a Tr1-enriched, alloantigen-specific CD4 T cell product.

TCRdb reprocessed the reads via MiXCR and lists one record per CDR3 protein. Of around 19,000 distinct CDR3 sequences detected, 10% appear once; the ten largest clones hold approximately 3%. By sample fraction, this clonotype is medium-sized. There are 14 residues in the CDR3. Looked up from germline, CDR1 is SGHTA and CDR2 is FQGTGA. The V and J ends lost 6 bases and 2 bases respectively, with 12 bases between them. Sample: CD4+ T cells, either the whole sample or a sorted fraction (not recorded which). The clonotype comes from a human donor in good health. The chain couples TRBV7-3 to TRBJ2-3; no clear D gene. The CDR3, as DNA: TGTGCCAGCAGTCCAGACTCGATCACAGATACGCAGTATTTT. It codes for CASSPDSITDTQYF.